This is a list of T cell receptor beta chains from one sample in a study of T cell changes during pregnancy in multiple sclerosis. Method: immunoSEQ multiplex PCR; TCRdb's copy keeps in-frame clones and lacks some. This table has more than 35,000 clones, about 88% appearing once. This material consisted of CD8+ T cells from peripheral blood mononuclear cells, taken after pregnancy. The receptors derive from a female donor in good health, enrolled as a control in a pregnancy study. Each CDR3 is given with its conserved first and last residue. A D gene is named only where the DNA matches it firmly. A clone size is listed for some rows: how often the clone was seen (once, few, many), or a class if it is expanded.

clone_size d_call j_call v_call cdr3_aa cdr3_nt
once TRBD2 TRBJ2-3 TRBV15 CATSSSSGGEADTQYF TGTGCCACCAGCTCCAGTAGCGGGGGGGAGGCCGATACGCAGTATTTT
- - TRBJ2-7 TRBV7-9 CASSFRQTNEQYF TGTGCCAGCAGCTTCAGACAGACAAACGAGCAGTACTTC
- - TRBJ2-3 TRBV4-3 CASSPPGGRDTQYF TGCGCCAGCAGCCCCCCGGGGGGCCGCGATACGCAGTATTTT
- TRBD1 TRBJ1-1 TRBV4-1 CASSPGQGPNTEAFF TGCGCCAGCAGCCCCGGACAGGGGCCGAACACTGAAGCTTTCTTT
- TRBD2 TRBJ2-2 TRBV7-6 CASTQGSGVAGELFF TGTGCCAGCACCCAGGGTAGCGGGGTGGCCGGGGAGCTGTTTTTT
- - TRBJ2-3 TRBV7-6 CASSFERGPGEDTQYF TGTGCCAGCAGCTTTGAAAGGGGTCCTGGGGAAGATACGCAGTATTTT
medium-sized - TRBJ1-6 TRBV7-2 CASSLEPGGGFNSPLHF TGTGCCAGCAGCTTAGAGCCGGGGGGCGGCTTTAATTCACCCCTCCACTTT
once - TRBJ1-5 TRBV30 CAWNGGTEGGQPQHF TGTGCCTGGAACGGTGGTACGGAGGGTGGTCAGCCCCAGCATTTT
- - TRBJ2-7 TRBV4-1 CASSPGSRYEQYF TGCGCCAGCAGCCCCGGGTCCCGCTACGAGCAGTACTTC
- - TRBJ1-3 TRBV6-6 CASTPWGGTGNTIYF TGTGCCAGCACTCCCTGGGGGGGCACTGGAAACACCATATATTTT
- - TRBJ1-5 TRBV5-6 CASSLAQIDGNQPQHF TGTGCCAGCAGCTTGGCCCAGATCGACGGGAATCAGCCCCAGCATTTT
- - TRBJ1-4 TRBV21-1 CASSRTGQGSEKLFF TGTGCCAGCAGCAGGACCGGACAGGGCTCTGAAAAACTGTTTTTT
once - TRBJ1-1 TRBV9 CASSVGQAGSTEAFF TGTGCCAGCAGCGTCGGACAAGCCGGCAGCACTGAAGCTTTCTTT
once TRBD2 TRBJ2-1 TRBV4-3 CASSPWSGGANNEQFF TGCGCCAGCAGCCCCTGGAGCGGGGGGGCCAACAATGAGCAGTTCTTC
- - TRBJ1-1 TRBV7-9 CASSSWTEPTEAFF TGTGCCAGCAGCTCCTGGACAGAACCTACTGAAGCTTTCTTT
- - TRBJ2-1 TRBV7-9 CAIPPPRGLAYNEQFF TGTGCCATCCCGCCTCCCCGGGGACTCGCCTACAATGAGCAGTTCTTC
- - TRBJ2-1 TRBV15 CATSSRLEYEQFF TGTGCCACCAGCAGTCGACTAGAATATGAGCAGTTCTTC
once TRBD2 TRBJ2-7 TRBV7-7 CASSPGTSYEQYF TGTGCTAGCAGCCCTGGGACTAGCTACGAGCAGTACTTC
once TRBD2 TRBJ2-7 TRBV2 CATRSDGGVYEQYF TGTGCCACCCGGTCCGACGGGGGGGTTTACGAGCAGTACTTC
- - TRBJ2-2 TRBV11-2 CASSLDLKRHSGELFF TGTGCCAGCAGCTTAGACCTAAAGAGGCACTCCGGGGAGCTGTTTTTT
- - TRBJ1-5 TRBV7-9 CASSLTGTSNQPQHF TGTGCCAGCAGCTTAACAGGGACTAGCAATCAGCCCCAGCATTTT
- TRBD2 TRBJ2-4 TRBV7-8 CASSLEVAGAPENIQYF TGTGCCAGCAGCTTAGAGGTAGCGGGGGCCCCTGAAAACATTCAGTACTTC
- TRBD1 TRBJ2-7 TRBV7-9 CASSPQGVPEQYF TGTGCCAGCAGCCCACAGGGGGTTCCCGAGCAGTACTTC
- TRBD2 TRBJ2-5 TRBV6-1 CASSEKRGGSRWETQYF TGTGCCAGCAGTGAAAAGCGGGGGGGGTCTCGGTGGGAGACCCAGTACTTC
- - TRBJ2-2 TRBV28 CASRSGLLRSGELFF TGTGCCAGCAGATCAGGCCTTCTTCGTTCCGGGGAGCTGTTTTTT
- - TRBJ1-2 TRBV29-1 CSVAILAGGYTF TGCAGCGTTGCTATCCTAGCAGGTGGCTACACCTTC
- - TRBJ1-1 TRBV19 CASSIQMNTEAFF TGTGCCAGTAGTATACAGATGAACACTGAAGCTTTCTTT
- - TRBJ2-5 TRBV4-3 CASSQEAEARGYQETQYF TGCGCCAGCAGCCAAGAAGCTGAGGCCAGGGGATACCAAGAGACCCAGTACTTC
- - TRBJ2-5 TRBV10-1 CANPDFGTQYF TGCGCCAACCCCGACTTTGGGACCCAGTACTTC
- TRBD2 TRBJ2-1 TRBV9 CASSHPTSGGNNEQFF TGTGCCAGCAGCCACCCGACTAGCGGGGGAAACAATGAGCAGTTCTTC
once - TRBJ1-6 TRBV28 CASSFRTEDYNSPLHF TGTGCCAGCAGTTTCCGAACGGAGGATTATAATTCACCCCTCCACTTT
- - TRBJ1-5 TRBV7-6 CASSLWANQPQHF TGTGCCAGCAGCTTATGGGCCAATCAGCCCCAGCATTTT
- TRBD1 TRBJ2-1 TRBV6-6 CASTPPGQGNNEQFF TGTGCCAGCACTCCCCCGGGACAGGGCAACAATGAGCAGTTCTTC
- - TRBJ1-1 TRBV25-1 CASSPNTEAFF TGTGCCAGCAGTCCTAACACTGAAGCTTTCTTT
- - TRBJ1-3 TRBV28 CASSFAGASGNTIYF TGTGCCAGCAGTTTCGCAGGGGCGTCTGGAAACACCATATATTTT
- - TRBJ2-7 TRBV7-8 CASSSPPSPSYEQYF TGTGCCAGCAGCTCCCCCCCGTCTCCTTCCTACGAGCAGTACTTC
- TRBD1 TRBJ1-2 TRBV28 CASRQTGGWGGYTF TGTGCCAGCCGTCAAACAGGGGGCTGGGGAGGCTACACCTTC
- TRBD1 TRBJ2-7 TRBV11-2 CASSPDSGQRRSGIYEQYF TGTGCCAGCAGCCCCGATTCGGGACAGAGGAGATCGGGCATCTACGAGCAGTACTTC
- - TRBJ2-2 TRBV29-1 CSVDEGTNGANTGELFF TGCAGCGTTGACGAGGGGACAAACGGGGCGAACACCGGGGAGCTGTTTTTT
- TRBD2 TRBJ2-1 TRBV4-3 CASSQDTGGGYNEQFF TGCGCCAGCAGCCAAGACACGGGGGGAGGTTACAATGAGCAGTTCTTC
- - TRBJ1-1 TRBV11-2 CASSLDQGSNTEAFF TGTGCCAGCAGCTTAGATCAGGGATCGAACACTGAAGCTTTCTTT
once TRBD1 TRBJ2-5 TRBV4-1 CASSQGQGARETQYF TGCGCCAGCAGCCAAGGACAGGGGGCGCGTGAGACCCAGTACTTC
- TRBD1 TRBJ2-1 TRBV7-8 CASRPTLDRGIDEQFF TGTGCCAGCAGACCTACTTTGGACAGGGGGATCGATGAGCAGTTCTTC
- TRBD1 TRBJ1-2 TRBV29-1 CSVGTGRIYGYTF TGCAGCGTGGGGACAGGACGTATCTATGGCTACACCTTC
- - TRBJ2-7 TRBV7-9 CASSLEGGAPYEQYF TGTGCCAGCAGCTTAGAGGGGGGGGCCCCCTACGAGCAGTACTTC